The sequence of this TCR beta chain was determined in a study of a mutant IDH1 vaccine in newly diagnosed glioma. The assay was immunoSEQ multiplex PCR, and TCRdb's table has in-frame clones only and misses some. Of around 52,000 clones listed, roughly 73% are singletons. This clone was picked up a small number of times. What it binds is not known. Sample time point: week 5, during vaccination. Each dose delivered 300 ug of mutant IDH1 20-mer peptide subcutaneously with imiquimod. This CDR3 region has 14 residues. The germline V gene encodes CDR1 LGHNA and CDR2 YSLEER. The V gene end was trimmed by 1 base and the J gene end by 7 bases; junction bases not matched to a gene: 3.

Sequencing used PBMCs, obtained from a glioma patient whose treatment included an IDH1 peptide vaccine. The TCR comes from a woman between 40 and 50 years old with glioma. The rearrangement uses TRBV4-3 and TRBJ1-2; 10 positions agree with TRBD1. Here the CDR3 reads CASSQGQGAGGYTF. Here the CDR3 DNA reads TGCGCCAGCAGCCAAGGACAGGGGGCAGGTGGCTACACCTTC.